This T cell receptor beta chain was profiled in a study of patients and donors after allogeneic stem cell transplantation. This clonotype was picked up many times. TCRdb redid the calling of the RT-PCR reads with MiXCR, one entry per CDR3 protein. Here the sample spans tens of thousands of distinct CDR3 sequences, around 5% being singletons. The CDR3 consists of 15 residues. Unmatched junction bases numbered 6, after V lost 1 base and J lost 2 bases. Germline assignment: CDR1 DFQATT and CDR2 SNEGSKA (reference sequence). V and J are TRBV20-1 and TRBJ2-7, with TRBD2 matching 9 bases. The receptor was derived from a human donor who was either an allogeneic HSCT recipient or a stem cell or donor lymphocyte infusion donor (not recorded which). It is not recorded whose cells these are; they may come from a transplant donor. Sequenced sample: blood, either unsorted or a sorted T cell fraction (not recorded which). The CDR3 sequence is CSARVASGVPYEQYF. CDR3 coding DNA: TGCAGTGCTAGAGTTGCTAGCGGGGTCCCCTACGAGCAGTACTTC.